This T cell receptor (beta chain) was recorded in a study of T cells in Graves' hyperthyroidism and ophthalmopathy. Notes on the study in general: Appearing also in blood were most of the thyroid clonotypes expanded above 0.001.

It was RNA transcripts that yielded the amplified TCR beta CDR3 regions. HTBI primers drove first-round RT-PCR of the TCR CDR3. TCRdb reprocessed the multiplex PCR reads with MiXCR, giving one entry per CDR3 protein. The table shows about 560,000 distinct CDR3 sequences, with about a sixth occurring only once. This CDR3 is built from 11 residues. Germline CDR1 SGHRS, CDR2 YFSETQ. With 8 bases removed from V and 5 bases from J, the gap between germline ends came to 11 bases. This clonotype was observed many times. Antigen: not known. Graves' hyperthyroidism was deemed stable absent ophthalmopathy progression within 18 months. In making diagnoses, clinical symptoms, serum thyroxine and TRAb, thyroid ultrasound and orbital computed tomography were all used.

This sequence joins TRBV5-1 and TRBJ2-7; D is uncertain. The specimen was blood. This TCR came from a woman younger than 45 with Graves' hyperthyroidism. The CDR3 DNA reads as TGCGCCAGTGCAAGGAACAACGAGCAGTACTTC. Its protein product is CASARNNEQYF.